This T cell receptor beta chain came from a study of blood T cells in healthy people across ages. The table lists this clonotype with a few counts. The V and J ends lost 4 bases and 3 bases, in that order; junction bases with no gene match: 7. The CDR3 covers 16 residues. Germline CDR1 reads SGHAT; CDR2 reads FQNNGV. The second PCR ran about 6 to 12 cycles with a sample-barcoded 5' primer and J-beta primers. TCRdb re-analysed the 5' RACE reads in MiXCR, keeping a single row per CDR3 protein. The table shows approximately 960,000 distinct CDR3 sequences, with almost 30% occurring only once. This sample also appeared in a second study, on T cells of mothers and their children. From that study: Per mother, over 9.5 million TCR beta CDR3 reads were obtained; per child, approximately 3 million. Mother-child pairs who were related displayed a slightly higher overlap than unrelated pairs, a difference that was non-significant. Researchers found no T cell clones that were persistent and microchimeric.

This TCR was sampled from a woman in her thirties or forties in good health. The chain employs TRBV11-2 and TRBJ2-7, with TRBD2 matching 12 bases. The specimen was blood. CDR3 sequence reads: CASSSSRTSGDYEQYF. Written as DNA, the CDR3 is TGTGCCAGCAGCTCCAGCAGGACTAGCGGGGACTACGAGCAGTACTTC.